The 26 T cell receptor beta chains reported below all come from one sample, sequenced in a study of blood T cells in healthy people across ages. The second PCR ran roughly 6 to 12 cycles with a sample-barcoded 5' primer and J-beta primers. In TCRdb, the 5' RACE reads were re-called with MiXCR into one record per CDR3 protein. The sample holds roughly 800,000 distinct CDR3 sequences; roughly 60% are singletons and the top ten take approximately 23%. The sample comprised blood. The receptors stem from a man aged 30 to 39 in good health.

Only a few counts were recorded for this clonotype. The chain has TRBV7-9 and TRBJ2-5; D is ambiguous. The germline gives CDR1 SEHNR, CDR2 FQNEAQ (reference sequence). The germline V and J ends were trimmed by 4 bases and 5 bases, with 11 bases remaining between them. This CDR3 region has 13 residues. CDR3 sequence: CASSSLKSETQYF. The CDR3 bases are TGTGCCAGCAGCTCCCTTAAATCGGAGACCCAGTACTTC.

This rearrangement joins TRBV12-3 or TRBV12-4 to TRBJ2-5, with 11 bases matching TRBD2. There are 15 residues in the CDR3. The J segment lost 5 bases and the V segment lost 5 bases, leaving 7 bases of the junction unmatched. CDR3 region: CASSRIAGGPETQYF. The CDR3 DNA follows: TGTGCCAGCAGTAGAATAGCGGGGGGGCCGGAGACCCAGTACTTC.

This clonotype was seen a single time. The chain carries TRBV6-5 and TRBJ2-5; weak D call: TRBD2 (5 bases). V lost 1 base to trimming and J lost 4 bases, with 22 bases between them. This CDR3 has 18 residues. Germline V gives CDR1 MNHEY, CDR2 SVGAGI. In nucleotides, the CDR3 is TGTGCCAGCAGTTACTTTAGGCAATCGACGGCCGCGGGAGAGACCCAGTACTTC. Amino acids: CASSYFRQSTAAGETQYF.

This clonotype occurred once. Here the CDR3 reads CASRLGLAGPYEQFF. Written as DNA, the CDR3 is TGTGCCAGCAGACTTGGACTAGCGGGACCCTACGAGCAGTTCTTC. The chain uses TRBV12-3 or TRBV12-4 and TRBJ2-1, with TRBD2 identical over 12 bases. The CDR3 consists of 15 residues. With V trimmed by 6 bases and J by 10 bases, 10 bases remained unmatched.

The chain combines TRBV9 with TRBJ2-7; TRBD1 aligns across 8 bases. The V gene's germline CDR1 is SGDLS and CDR2 YYNGEE. The length of the CDR3 is 14 residues. J gave up 4 bases and V 0 bases, and 3 bases lay outside the gene matches. The CDR3 sequence: CASSVGQGMYEQYF. The CDR3 nucleotides are TGTGCCAGCAGCGTAGGACAGGGGATGTACGAGCAGTACTTC. The full variable domain, its missing parts supplied by reference TRBV9 and TRBJ2-7, is DSGVTQTPKHLITATGQRVTLRCSPRSGDLSVYWYQQSLDQGLQFLIQYYNGEERAKGNILERFSAQQFPDLHSELNLSSLELGDSALYFCASSVGQGMYEQYFGPGTRLTVT.

V and J are TRBV9 and TRBJ2-1; 7 bases match TRBD2. The last part of the DNA fits TRBJ2-7 better; the J call may be wrong. This CDR3 spans 16 amino acids. CDR1 is SGDLS and CDR2 is YYNGEE in the germline V gene. The CDR3 region has the DNA TGTGCCAGCAGCGCCGGCGGGGGAAGCTCCTACAATGAGCAGTACTTC. Translation gives CASSAGGGSSYNEQYF.

The chain links TRBV6-6 to TRBJ1-2; a weak D match, TRBD1 (6 bases). The CDR3 covers 13 residues. Per germline, CDR1 MNHNY and CDR2 SVGAGI (reference sequence). The V gene lost 9 bases and the J gene lost 4 bases, with 15 bases spanning the gap. CDR3 in DNA: TGTGCCAGTCAAAACAGGGTGGGCTATGGCTACACCTTC. This encodes CASQNRVGYGYTF.

The V and J genes are TRBV7-9 and TRBJ2-7, with D tentatively TRBD2 (5 bases). Germline values: CDR1 SEHNR, CDR2 FQNEAQ (reference sequence). V gave up 4 bases and J gave up 2 bases, with 15 bases separating them. CDR3 length: 15 amino acids. CDR3 bases: TGTGCCAGCAGCTCCCCTGAGGCTAGCCCCTACGAGCAGTACTTC. It translates to CASSSPEASPYEQYF.

The genes are TRBV7-8 and TRBJ2-3; maybe TRBD1 (6 bases). This CDR3 has 16 residues. Trimming left V 2 bases short and J 0 bases short, with 12 bases between. Germline CDR1 and CDR2: SGHVS and FQNEAQ. CDR3 amino acids: CASSLLGRGSTDTQYF. As DNA, the CDR3 is TGTGCCAGCAGCTTATTGGGCAGGGGTAGCACAGATACGCAGTATTTT.

The chain employs TRBV14 and TRBJ2-3, with D tentatively TRBD1 or TRBD2 (5 bases each). The germline gives CDR1 SGHDN, CDR2 FVKESK. V lost 4 bases, J lost 2 bases, and 16 bases lay in between. This CDR3 comprises 16 residues. CDR3 residues: CASSPLRQGPTDTQYF. CDR3 DNA sequence: TGTGCCAGCAGCCCCCTTCGGCAGGGACCCACAGATACGCAGTATTTT.

A few counts support this clonotype. The genes are TRBV12-5 and TRBJ2-7; D gene unclear. Trimming stripped 6 bases from V and 7 bases from J, with 13 bases between. The length of the CDR3 is 12 residues. Germline V gene data show CDR1 as LGHNT and CDR2 as FRNRAP. The CDR3 DNA follows: TGTGCTAGTGGCCACTCCGTTTGGGAGCAGTACTTC. Translation gives CASGHSVWEQYF. Filled out from reference TRBV12-5 and TRBJ2-7, the complete variable domain reads DARVTQTPRHKVTEMGQEVTMRCQPILGHNTVFWYRQTMMQGLELLAYFRNRAPLDDSGMPKDRFSAEMPDATLATLKIQPSEPRDSAVYFCASGHSVWEQYFGPGTRLTVT.

The V and J genes are TRBV5-4 and TRBJ2-1, with TRBD1 matching over 10 bases. CDR1 and CDR2 (germline): SGHNT, YYREEE (reference sequence). Trimming at V came to 0 bases and at J to 4 bases, leaving 4 bases not matched to a gene. The CDR3 has 16 residues. The CDR3 spells CASSLGQGATYNEQFF. DNA of the CDR3: TGTGCCAGCAGCTTGGGACAGGGGGCAACTTACAATGAGCAGTTCTTC. Full variable domain (rest looked up from reference TRBV5-4 and TRBJ2-1): ETGVTQSPTHLIKTRGQQVTLRCSSQSGHNTVSWYQQALGQGPQFIFQYYREEENGRGNFPPRFSGLQFPNYSSELNVNALELDDSALYLCASSLGQGATYNEQFFGPGTRLTVL.

The chain joins TRBV10-3 to TRBJ2-4, with TRBD1 matching over 8 bases. The DNA end is more similar to TRBJ2-5, so the J call may be wrong. The germline gives CDR1 ENHRY, CDR2 SYGVKD. The CDR3 is made up of 15 amino acids. In DNA, the CDR3 is TGTGCCATCAGTCGAGGGACAGGCGGGCGGGAGACCCAGTACTTC. Translating it yields CAISRGTGGRETQYF.

The table lists this clonotype with a few counts. The CDR3 DNA sequence: TGTGCCTGGAGTGGCAGAGGAGAGACCCAGTACTTC. The encoded protein is CAWSGRGETQYF. The gene calls are TRBV30 and TRBJ2-5, with D uncertain. The V end was cut by 1 base, the J end by 4 bases, with 7 bases between. Germline CDR1 GTSNPN, CDR2 SVGIG (reference sequence). This CDR3 has 12 residues.

This clonotype has only a few counts. The chain recombines TRBV15 with TRBJ2-1; D gene ambiguous. Trimming removed 0 bases from V and 7 bases from J, with 10 bases in between. Per germline, CDR1 LNHNV and CDR2 YYDKDF (reference sequence). The CDR3 contains 14 residues. In nucleotides, the CDR3 is TGTGCCACCAGCAGAGATATCGCGGTTAATGAGCAGTTCTTC. It translates to CATSRDIAVNEQFF.

In this sample, this clonotype turned up a few times. J is TRBJ2-1 and V is TRBV29-1; possible D gene TRBD2, 7 bases. The CDR3 loop spans 17 amino acids. Trimming pared 4 bases from V and 0 bases from J, leaving 19 bases between. CDR1 is SQVTM, CDR2 ANQGSEA, per germline. CDR3 in DNA: TGCAGCGTTGTACGGTTCGGGGGGCCCCGCTCCTACAATGAGCAGTTCTTC. Its protein product is CSVVRFGGPRSYNEQFF.

This clonotype was seen a few times. V and J are TRBV6-1 and TRBJ2-6, with 12 nucleotides matching TRBD1. CDR3 size: 17 residues. Germline-derived CDR1 and CDR2 are MNHNS and SASEGT. With 8 bases clipped from V and 2 bases from J, the junction kept 7 bases outside the gene matches. CDR3 loop: CASGDRGQFTGANVLTF. CDR3 coding DNA: TGTGCCAGCGGGGACAGGGGGCAATTTACTGGGGCCAACGTCCTGACTTTC.

V and J are TRBV29-1 and TRBJ2-1; TRBD2 aligns across 10 bases. The CDR3 has 15 residues. The V gene's germline CDR1 is SQVTM and CDR2 ANQGSEA. The ends lost 6 bases at V and 6 bases at J; junction bases unmatched: 11. The CDR3 nucleotides read TGCAGCGTGGCCCCAGCGGGAGGGCCCCGCAATGAGCAGTTCTTC. Translated, it gives CSVAPAGGPRNEQFF.

This clonotype has more than one count but fewer than ten. The chain recombines TRBV6-1 with TRBJ1-2, with no clear D. V lost 4 bases, J lost 4 bases, and 10 bases lay in between. This CDR3 region has 13 residues. Germline CDR1 reads MNHNS; CDR2 reads SASEGT. For the CDR3, the DNA is TGTGCCAGCAGTGCTGAGGGCCGCTATGGCTACACCTTC. Protein sequence: CASSAEGRYGYTF.

On this clonotype itself: Its ends do not fully match the called genes, so a read error is possible. The CDR3 DNA follows: TGTGCCGGCAGCTTGGATACCTACGAGCAGTACTTC. Translating it yields CAGSLDTYEQYF. The chain couples TRBV5-5 to TRBJ2-7; D not certain. Germline CDR1 and CDR2: SGHKS and YYEKEE (reference sequence). The CDR3 extends over 12 amino acids.

The CDR3 region has the DNA TGCAGTGCTAGACAGGCCGGGGTCGACGAGACCCAGTACTTC. Protein: CSARQAGVDETQYF. This chain joins TRBV20-1 and TRBJ2-5; TRBD2 might be the D (5 bases). The V end lost 2 bases, the J end lost 5 bases, and 15 bases lay between the germline ends. Germline CDR1 DFQATT, CDR2 SNEGSKA (reference sequence). The CDR3 is made up of 14 amino acids.

The V call is TRBV5-1, the J call TRBJ2-3; D might be TRBD2 (6 bases). CDR1 and CDR2 from the germline V gene are SGHRS and YFSETQ. V was pared by 1 base and J by 3 bases, with 12 bases between. CDR3 length: 15 amino acids. CDR3 in DNA: TGCGCCAGCAGCTTGAACACTAGCCCAACAGATACGCAGTATTTT. Translation: CASSLNTSPTDTQYF.

The sample holds a few counts of this clonotype. This chain links TRBV9 with TRBJ1-2; no firm D call. V lost 1 base, J lost 9 bases, and 16 bases lay in between. Germline values: CDR1 SGDLS, CDR2 YYNGEE. The CDR3 contains 14 residues. The CDR3 sequence: CASSVRASRLSYTF. CDR3 coding DNA: TGTGCCAGCAGCGTAAGGGCCAGCCGGCTGAGCTACACCTTC.

V is TRBV30 and J is TRBJ2-6; D not certain. The CDR3 runs to 13 residues. CDR1 GTSNPN and CDR2 SVGIG come from the germline V gene (reference sequence). V gave up 1 base and J gave up 2 bases, with 3 bases separating them. The CDR3 reads CAWSGTGANVLTF. In DNA form, the CDR3 reads TGTGCCTGGAGTGGTACTGGGGCCAACGTCCTGACTTTC.

The chain is built from TRBV11-2 and TRBJ1-1; the D is unclear. The CDR3 is made up of 14 amino acids. With 1 base removed from V and 1 base from J, the gap between germline ends came to 7 bases. The germline V gene encodes CDR1 SGHAT and CDR2 FQNNGV. CDR3 nucleotides: TGTGCCAGCAGCTTAGTTATAGGGAACACTGAAGCTTTCTTT. It translates to CASSLVIGNTEAFF. The entire variable domain, with the rest obtained from reference TRBV11-2 and TRBJ1-1, is as follows: EAGVAQSPRYKIIEKRQSVAFWCNPISGHATLYWYQQILGQGPKLLIQFQNNGVVDDSQLPKDRFSAERLKGVDSTLKIQPAKLEDSAVYLCASSLVIGNTEAFFGQGTRLTVV.

CDR3 in amino acids: CSARVAGLPTF. CDR3 nucleotide sequence: TGCAGTGCTAGAGTCGCAGGTCTGCCCACCTTC. The chain couples TRBV20-1 to TRBJ1-2; D unresolved. Germline CDR1 DFQATT, CDR2 SNEGSKA (reference sequence). The CDR3 has 11 amino acids. The V and J ends lost 1 base and 13 bases respectively, with 13 bases between them.